This T cell receptor beta chain derives from a study of blood T cell repertoires in COVID-19. The V and J ends lost 4 bases and 8 bases, in that order; junction bases with no gene match: 8. Germline CDR1 and CDR2: SGHDT and YYEEEE. The CDR3 totals 14 residues. TCRdb's copy holds only in-frame clones and misses some; the assay was immunoSEQ multiplex PCR. The sample contains around 50,000 clones, 82% of which appear only once. This chain connects TRBV5-6 to TRBJ1-2, with 10 bases lining up with TRBD1. Sequencing used peripheral blood. The source is a man older than 75 with COVID-19, enrolled during active disease. CDR3 DNA sequence: TGTGCCAGCAGCATGACAGGGGGCGCTGGAGGCTACACCTTC. Translation gives CASSMTGGAGGYTF.